This T cell receptor (beta chain) appears in the sequencing data of a study of kidney transplant recipient with SARS-CoV-2 infection. Via MiXCR, TCRdb re-called the reads, giving one row per CDR3 protein. Here the sample spans fewer than 250,000 distinct CDR3 sequences, 29% being singletons. Germline CDR1 is SEHNR and CDR2 is FQNEAQ (reference sequence). CDR3 length: 18 amino acids. V gave up 5 bases and J gave up 1 base, with 21 bases separating them. The V and J genes are TRBV7-9 and TRBJ2-1; no definite D call. Sample: a blood sample, taken at baseline and between days 110 and 120 from a kidney transplant recipient. This sequence originates from a male patient in his thirties who had COVID-19 and was a kidney transplant recipient. These T cells may partly come from the graft donor. The DNA for the CDR3 is TGTGCCAGCAGCGACCCAAACAGTGATAGGGCATCCTACAATGAGCAGTTCTTC. It codes for CASSDPNSDRASYNEQFF.